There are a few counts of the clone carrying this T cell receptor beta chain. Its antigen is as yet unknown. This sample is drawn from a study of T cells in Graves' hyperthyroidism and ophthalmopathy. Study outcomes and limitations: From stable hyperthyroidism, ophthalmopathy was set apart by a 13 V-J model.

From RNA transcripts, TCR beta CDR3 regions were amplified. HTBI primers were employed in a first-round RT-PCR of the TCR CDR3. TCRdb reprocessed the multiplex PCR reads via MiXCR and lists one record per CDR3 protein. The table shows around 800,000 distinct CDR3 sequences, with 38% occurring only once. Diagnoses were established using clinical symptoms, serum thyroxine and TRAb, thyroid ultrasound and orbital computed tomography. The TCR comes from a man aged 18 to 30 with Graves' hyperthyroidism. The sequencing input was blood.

The CDR3 bases are TGCAGCGTTGAAGAGGGCCGCGGAGAGACCCAGTACTTC. Protein: CSVEEGRGETQYF. The chain employs TRBV29-1 and TRBJ2-5; D unresolved. Deletions cut 0 bases from V and 4 bases from J, with 9 bases between. This CDR3 contains 13 residues. In germline, CDR1 is SQVTM, CDR2 ANQGSEA.